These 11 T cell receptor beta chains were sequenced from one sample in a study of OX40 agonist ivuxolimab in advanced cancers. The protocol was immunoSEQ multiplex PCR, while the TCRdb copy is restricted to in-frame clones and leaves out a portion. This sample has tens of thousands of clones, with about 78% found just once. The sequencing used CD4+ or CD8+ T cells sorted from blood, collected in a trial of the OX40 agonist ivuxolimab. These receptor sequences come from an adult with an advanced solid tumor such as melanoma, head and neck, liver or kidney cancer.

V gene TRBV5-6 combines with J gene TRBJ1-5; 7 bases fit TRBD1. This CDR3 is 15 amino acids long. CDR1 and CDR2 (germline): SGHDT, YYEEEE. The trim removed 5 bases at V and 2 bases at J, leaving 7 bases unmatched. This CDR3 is CASSSGGIGNQPQHF. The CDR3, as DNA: TGTGCCAGCAGTTCAGGGGGAATAGGCAATCAGCCCCAGCATTTT.

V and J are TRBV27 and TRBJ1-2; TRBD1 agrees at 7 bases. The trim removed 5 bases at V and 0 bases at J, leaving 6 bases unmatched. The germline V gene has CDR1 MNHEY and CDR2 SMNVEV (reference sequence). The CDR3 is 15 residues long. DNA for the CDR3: TGTGCCAGCAGTGACGCTGACAGGGCTAACTATGGCTACACCTTC. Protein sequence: CASSDADRANYGYTF.

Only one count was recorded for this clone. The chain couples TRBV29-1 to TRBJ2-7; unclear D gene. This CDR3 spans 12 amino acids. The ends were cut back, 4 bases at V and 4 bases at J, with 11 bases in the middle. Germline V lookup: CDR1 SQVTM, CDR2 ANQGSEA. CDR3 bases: TGCAGCGTTGGCGTCGTTGCGTACGAGCAGTACTTC. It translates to CSVGVVAYEQYF.

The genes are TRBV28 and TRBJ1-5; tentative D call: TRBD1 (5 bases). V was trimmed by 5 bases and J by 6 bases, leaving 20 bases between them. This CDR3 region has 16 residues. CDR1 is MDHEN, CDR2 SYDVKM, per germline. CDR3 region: CASSLHEGRGSQPQHF. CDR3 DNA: TGTGCCAGCAGTCTCCACGAGGGAAGGGGAAGTCAGCCCCAGCATTTT.

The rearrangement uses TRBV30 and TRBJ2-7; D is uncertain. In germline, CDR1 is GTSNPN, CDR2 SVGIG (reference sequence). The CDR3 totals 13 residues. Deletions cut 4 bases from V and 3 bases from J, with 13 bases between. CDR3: CAWTRVPNYEQYF. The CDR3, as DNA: TGTGCCTGGACGAGAGTACCCAACTACGAGCAGTACTTC.

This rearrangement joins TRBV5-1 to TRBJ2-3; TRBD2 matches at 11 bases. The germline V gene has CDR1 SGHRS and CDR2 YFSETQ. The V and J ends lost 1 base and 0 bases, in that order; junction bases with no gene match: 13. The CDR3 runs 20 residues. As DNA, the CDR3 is TGCGCCAGCAGCTTGAAACCCGGGACTAGCGGATCAACTAGCACAGATACGCAGTATTTT. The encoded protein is CASSLKPGTSGSTSTDTQYF. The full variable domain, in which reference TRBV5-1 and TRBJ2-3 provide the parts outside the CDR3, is KAGVTQTPRYLIKTRGQQVTLSCSPISGHRSVSWYQQTPGQGLQFLFEYFSETQRNKGNFPGRFSGRQFSNSRSEMNVSTLELGDSALYLCASSLKPGTSGSTSTDTQYFGPGTRLTVL.

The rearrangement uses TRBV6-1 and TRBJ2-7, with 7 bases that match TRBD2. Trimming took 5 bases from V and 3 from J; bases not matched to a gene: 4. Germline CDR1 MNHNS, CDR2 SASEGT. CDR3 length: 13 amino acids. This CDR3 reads CASSSSGLYEQYF. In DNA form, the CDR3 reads TGTGCCAGCAGTTCTAGCGGACTCTACGAGCAGTACTTC.

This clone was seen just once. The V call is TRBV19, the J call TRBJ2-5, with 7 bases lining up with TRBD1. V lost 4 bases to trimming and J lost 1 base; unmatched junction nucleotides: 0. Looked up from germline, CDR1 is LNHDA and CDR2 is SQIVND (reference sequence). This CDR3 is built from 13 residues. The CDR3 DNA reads TGTGCCAGTAGTAGGGACAGCCAAGAGACCCAGTACTTC. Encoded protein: CASSRDSQETQYF. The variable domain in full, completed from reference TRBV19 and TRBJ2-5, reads DGGITQSPKYLFRKEGQNVTLSCEQNLNHDAMYWYRQDPGQGLRLIYYSQIVNDFQKGDIAEGYSVSREKKESFPLTVTSAQKNPTAFYLCASSRDSQETQYFGPGTRLLVL.

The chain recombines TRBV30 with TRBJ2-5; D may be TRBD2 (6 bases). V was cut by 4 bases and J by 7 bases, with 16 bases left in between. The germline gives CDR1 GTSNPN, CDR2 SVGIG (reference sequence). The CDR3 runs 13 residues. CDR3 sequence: CAWTKLRRGTQYF. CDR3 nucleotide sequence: TGTGCCTGGACCAAACTCCGGCGGGGGACCCAGTACTTC.

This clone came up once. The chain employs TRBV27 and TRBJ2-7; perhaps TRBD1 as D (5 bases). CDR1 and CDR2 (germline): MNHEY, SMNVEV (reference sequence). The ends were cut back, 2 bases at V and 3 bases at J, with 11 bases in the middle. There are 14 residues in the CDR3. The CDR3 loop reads CASSLNRQSYEQYF. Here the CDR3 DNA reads TGTGCCAGCAGTTTAAACCGACAGAGCTACGAGCAGTACTTC.

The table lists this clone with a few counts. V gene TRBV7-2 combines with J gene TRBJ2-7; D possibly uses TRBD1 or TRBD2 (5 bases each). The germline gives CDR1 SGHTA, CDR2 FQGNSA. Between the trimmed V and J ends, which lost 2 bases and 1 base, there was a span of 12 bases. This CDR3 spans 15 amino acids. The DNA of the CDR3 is TGTGCCAGCAGCTTATACGGGACGGGATCCTACGAGCAGTACTTC. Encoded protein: CASSLYGTGSYEQYF.